This paragraph reports one T cell receptor (beta chain). The source of the sample is a study of blood T cell repertoires in COVID-19. Turning to the study itself: Some COVID-19 samples were acute and others convalescent; all came from the United States, Italy and Spain.

Only in-frame clones appear in the TCRdb table, and some are missing; sequencing was by immunoSEQ multiplex PCR. The table records about 69,000 clones, less than 90% of them present only once. The CDR3 runs to 14 residues. J lost 8 bases, V lost 3 bases, and 6 bases had no gene match. Per germline, CDR1 MRHNA and CDR2 SNTAGT. The gene calls are TRBV6-4 and TRBJ2-7; 11 bases match TRBD2. This receptor was taken from a man older than 75 with acute or convalescent COVID-19. Sequencing was performed on peripheral blood. The DNA for the CDR3 is TGTGCCAGCAGTGATATAGCGGGAGGGCCTCAGCAGTACTTC. Translation gives CASSDIAGGPQQYF.